This TCR beta chain was found in a study of CD8+ T cells in alopecia areata. RNA was extracted and reverse transcribed into cDNA as the sequencing template. Clones were read by immunoSEQ multiplex PCR, and TCRdb kept only the in-frame ones, dropping some. This sample yields 150,000 to 160,000 clones, of which around half are seen a single time; just under 20% belongs to the top ten. To note about this clone: What it binds is unknown.

General observations from the study: Patients displayed less clarity in TCR sharing than mice, a finding possibly related to HLA.

CD4+ and CD8+ T cells were sorted from PBMCs stained for CD3, CD4 and CD8. Germline CDR1 SGDLS, CDR2 YYNGEE. Between the trimmed V and J ends, which lost 5 bases and 7 bases, there was a span of 6 bases. The CDR3 extends over 11 amino acids. The source material was CD8+ T cells sorted from blood, sampled at week 0. The clonotype was recovered from a human donor with alopecia areata. The rearrangement uses TRBV9 and TRBJ2-2; D ambiguous. The CDR3 DNA reads as TGTGCCAGCAGGAGAGGCGGGGAGCTGTTTTTT. Protein: CASRRGGELFF.